The T cell receptor beta chain under discussion was sequenced for a study of T cell responses to AZD1222 COVID-19 vaccine. The overall study: Second doses that came at about 4 or about 12 weeks were put together.

The study, taken as a whole, reports: Variant regions that are unmutated are reportedly the target of nearly half of spike-specific TCRs. The donor cohort was predominantly white British with a female majority, and clonal diversity may have been underestimated.

This clone appeared once. No antigen is known for it. The CDR3 has 16 residues. Germline CDR1 reads LNHDA; CDR2 reads SQIVND (reference sequence). V lost 3 bases and J lost 3, with 17 bases in between. The method was immunoSEQ multiplex PCR; TCRdb's version includes in-frame clones alone and lacks a portion of them. The sample lists about 56,000 clones; roughly 85% were seen once. The sample was peripheral blood, taken on day 0 of AZD1222 vaccination. The gene calls are TRBV19 and TRBJ1-2, with no clear D. This receptor was taken from an adult in good health. Written as DNA, the CDR3 is TGTGCCAGTAGTATGCCGGGTCCTATACGGCACTATGGCTACACCTTC. Amino acids: CASSMPGPIRHYGYTF.